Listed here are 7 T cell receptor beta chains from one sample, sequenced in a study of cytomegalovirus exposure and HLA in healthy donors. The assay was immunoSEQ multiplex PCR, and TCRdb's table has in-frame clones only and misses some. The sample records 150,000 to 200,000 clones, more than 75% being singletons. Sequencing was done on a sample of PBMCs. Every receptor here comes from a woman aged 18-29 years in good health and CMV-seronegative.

The CDR3 protein is CASSDVRGNSPLHF. Written as DNA, the CDR3 is TGCGCCAGCAGTGATGTCAGGGGTAATTCACCCCTCCACTTT. The chain couples TRBV10-2 to TRBJ1-6; a weak D match, TRBD1 (6 bases). The CDR3 extends over 14 amino acids. Trimming stripped 3 bases from V and 6 bases from J, with 9 bases between. Germline V gives CDR1 WSHSY, CDR2 SAAADI.

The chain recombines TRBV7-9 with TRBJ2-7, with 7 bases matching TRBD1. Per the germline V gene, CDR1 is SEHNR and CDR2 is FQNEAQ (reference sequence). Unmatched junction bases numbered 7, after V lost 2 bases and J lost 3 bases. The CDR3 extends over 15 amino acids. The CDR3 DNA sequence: TGTGCCAGCAGCTTATCCACAGGGGCGGTCTACGAGCAGTACTTC. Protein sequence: CASSLSTGAVYEQYF.

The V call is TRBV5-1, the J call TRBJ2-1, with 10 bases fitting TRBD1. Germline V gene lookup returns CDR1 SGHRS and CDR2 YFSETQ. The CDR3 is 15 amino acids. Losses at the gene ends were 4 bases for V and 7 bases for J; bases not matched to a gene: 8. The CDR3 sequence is CASSTGTGAGNEQFF. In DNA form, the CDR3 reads TGCGCCAGCAGCACGGGGACAGGGGCTGGTAATGAGCAGTTCTTC. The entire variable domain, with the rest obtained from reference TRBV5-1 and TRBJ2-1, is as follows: KAGVTQTPRYLIKTRGQQVTLSCSPISGHRSVSWYQQTPGQGLQFLFEYFSETQRNKGNFPGRFSGRQFSNSRSEMNVSTLELGDSALYLCASSTGTGAGNEQFFGPGTRLTVL.

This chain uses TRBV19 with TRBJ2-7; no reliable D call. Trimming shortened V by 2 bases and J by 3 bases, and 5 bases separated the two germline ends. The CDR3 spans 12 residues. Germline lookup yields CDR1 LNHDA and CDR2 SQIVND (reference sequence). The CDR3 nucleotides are TGTGCCAGTAGTATACCAGGCTACGAGCAGTACTTC. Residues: CASSIPGYEQYF.

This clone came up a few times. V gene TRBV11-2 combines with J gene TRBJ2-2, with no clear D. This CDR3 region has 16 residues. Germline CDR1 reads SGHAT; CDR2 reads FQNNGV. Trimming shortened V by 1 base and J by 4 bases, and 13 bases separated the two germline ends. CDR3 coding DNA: TGTGCCAGCAGCTTAGTACTGCGTCGACTCACCGGGGAGCTGTTTTTT. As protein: CASSLVLRRLTGELFF.

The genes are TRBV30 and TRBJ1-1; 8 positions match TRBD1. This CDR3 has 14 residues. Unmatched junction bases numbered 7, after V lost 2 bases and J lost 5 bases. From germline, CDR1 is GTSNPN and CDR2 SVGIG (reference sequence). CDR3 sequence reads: CAWSPGQGRTEAFF. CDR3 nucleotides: TGTGCCTGGAGTCCTGGACAGGGTCGAACTGAAGCTTTCTTT.

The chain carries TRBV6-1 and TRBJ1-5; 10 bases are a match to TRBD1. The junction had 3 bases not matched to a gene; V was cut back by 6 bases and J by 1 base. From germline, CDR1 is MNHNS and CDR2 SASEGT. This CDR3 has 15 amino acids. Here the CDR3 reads CASRTGGWSNQPQHF. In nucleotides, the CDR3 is TGTGCCAGCAGGACAGGGGGCTGGAGCAATCAGCCCCAGCATTTT.